The TCR beta chain under discussion was sequenced for a study of blood T cell repertoires in COVID-19. The CDR3 runs 17 residues. The V and J ends lost 0 bases and 0 bases respectively, with 14 bases between them. CDR1 and CDR2 from the germline V gene are MGHRA and YSYEKL. TCRdb's table, derived via immunoSEQ multiplex PCR, lists solely in-frame clones and lacks some. This sample has approximately 150,000 clones, with 80% to 95% found just once. Source material: peripheral blood. The TCR originated in a woman aged 60 to 75 with COVID-19, enrolled during active disease. V usage is TRBV4-1 and J usage is TRBJ1-1, with D uncertain. This CDR3 is CASSQDYGRRVNTEAFF. CDR3 sequence (DNA): TGCGCCAGCAGCCAAGATTATGGGCGGAGGGTGAACACTGAAGCTTTCTTT.